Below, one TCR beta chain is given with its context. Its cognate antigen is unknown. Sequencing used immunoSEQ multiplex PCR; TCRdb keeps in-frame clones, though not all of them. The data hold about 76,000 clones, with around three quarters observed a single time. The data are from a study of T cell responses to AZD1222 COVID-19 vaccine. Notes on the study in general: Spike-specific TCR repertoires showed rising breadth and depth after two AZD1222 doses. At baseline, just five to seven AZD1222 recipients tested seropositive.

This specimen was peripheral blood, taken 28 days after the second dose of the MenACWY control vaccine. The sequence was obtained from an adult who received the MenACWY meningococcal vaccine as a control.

The CDR3 sequence is CASSQDPGGSRGYTF. Here the CDR3 DNA reads TGTGCCAGCAGCCAAGACCCAGGAGGGTCGCGGGGCTACACCTTC. This sequence joins TRBV4-2 and TRBJ1-2; D gene uncertain. In germline, CDR1 is LGHNA, CDR2 YNFKEQ. Trimming shortened V by 0 bases and J by 8 bases, and 16 bases separated the two germline ends. The CDR3 length is 15 residues.